This T cell receptor beta chain stems from a study of T cells after yellow fever vaccination (dated by TCRdb to about 2019). With regard to the full study: Staining for CD3, CD45RA, CCR7 and CD95 was used to sort memory subsets (EM, EMRA, CM and Tscm) on a BD FACS Aria III. Libraries from fractions with low cell numbers were prepared with the SMART-Seq v4 Ultra Low Input RNA kit. Bulk TCR alpha and beta repertoires were sequenced longitudinally to track T-cell clones before and after primary and booster YFV17D yellow fever vaccination. Two healthy male donors, one aged 18 to 30 and one aged 30 to 40 years, made up the cohort. Bulk PBMC replicates and cell subsets were isolated from blood drawn at multiple timepoints before and after both primary and secondary immunization. Memory subsets were sorted on days 0, 15 and 45 and at 18 months following primary vaccination, and on days 0, 15 and 45 following the 30-year booster.

TCR cDNA was synthesized by 5'RACE template switching, which introduced a universal primer site and unique molecular identifiers. Priming of cDNA synthesis was performed from both the TCR alpha and TCR beta constant segments. Two PCR steps were used to amplify libraries, with sample barcodes and sequencing adapters being added in the second step. Libraries were sequenced on Illumina HiSeq 2500 (2x100 bp) or NovaSeq (2x150 bp). The authors' analysis ran thus. Reads were demultiplexed and collapsed into UMI consensus sequences with MIGEC, and V(D)J alignment was performed with MiXCR. Clonotypes responding to the vaccine were identified with edgeR on replicate PBMC samples, with the criteria of FDR below 0.01 and a log2 fold change above 5 up to day 15. CD4 or CD8 identity was assigned to each bulk clonotype according to whether the clonotype was present at higher abundance in the sequenced CD4 repertoire or the sequenced CD8 repertoire. To estimate the distribution of each clone across memory phenotypes, clonotype frequencies in memory subsets were weighted by FACS-sorted cell numbers. TCRdb applied fastp at Q25 and MiXCR to the public reads, then kept only in-frame beta chains. Rows with one shared CDR3 protein collapse into an entry with the most common genes and DNA. The V and J calls reflect TCRdb's pipeline rather than the authors' work. In all, the sample holds 20,000 to 30,000 distinct CDR3 sequences, and 4.5% to 6% of those were seen once. Roughly 10% of the sample belongs to the ten largest clones.

This clonotype was detected many times. Per-nucleotide qualities are absent, and no much larger clonotype sits a single base away. Results and caveats for the whole study, not just this receptor: Compared with the primary T-cell response, the secondary T-cell response was weaker but faster, peaking on day 5 rather than day 15. On day 0, almost all vaccine-responding clonotypes were found to be below detection in the sorted memory subsets. After the booster, most of the clones that had expanded following primary vaccination were detected again (almost 98% of CD4 and around 88% of CD8), which suggests that memory was broadly maintained. Computational filtering was needed because FACS-sorted repertoires could contain abundant contaminating clonotypes from the bulk population. A small fraction of clonotypes appeared in both the CD4 and CD8 compartments, likely as a result of convergent recombination. Because the study included only a couple of donors, the extent to which the findings can be generalized is limited.

Explained via the paper, the treatment or condition label denotes: live attenuated yellow fever vaccine strain. PBMCs were isolated from peripheral blood using a standard Ficoll-Paque protocol. The RNeasy Micro Kit was used to extract RNA from sorted memory subsets. As encoded in the germline V gene, CDR1 is MDHEN while CDR2 is SYDVKM. Counted from cysteine to phenylalanine, this CDR3 has 16 amino acids. The retained sequence is limited to the CDR3, 48 bases, with the frame set at the first base. Trimming at the junction amounts to 6 bases on V and 0 bases on J, and the germline ends lie 15 bases apart.

The TCR comes from a man aged 25 to 45 who received the YFV17D yellow fever vaccine. Sample: PBMCs, either bulk or a sorted T-cell subset (CD4+, CD8+, memory, or dextramer-sorted; not recorded which), taken 15 days after the yellow fever booster vaccination. The sequence links TRBV28 to TRBJ1-5; 6 matching bases give a weak D call of TRBD1. The CDR3 amino acid sequence is: CASSHSGTHSNQPQHF. The DNA is as follows: TGTGCCAGCAGCCACTCCGGGACACATAGCAATCAGCCCCAGCATTTT. Here the CDR3 is joined to the reference TRBV28 and TRBJ1-5 genes, and the full variable domain is: DVKVTQSSRYLVKRTGEKVFLECVQDMDHENMFWYRQDPGLGLRLIYFSYDVKMKEKGDIPEGYSVSREKKERFSLILESASTNQTSMYLCASSHSGTHSNQPQHFGDGTRLSIL.